Listed here are 11 T cell receptor beta chains from one sample, sequenced in a study of early T cells in non-severe SARS-CoV-2 infection. TCRdb re-derived calls from the 5' RACE reads in MiXCR, one entry per CDR3 protein. The table lists about 48,000 distinct CDR3 sequences, 7% to 9% of them singletons. The specimen was whole blood. The origin of the receptors is an adult who was a healthcare worker with PCR-confirmed SARS-CoV-2 infection or an uninfected control (not recorded which).

This clonotype has a handful of counts. The chain couples TRBV7-2 to TRBJ2-1; D gene uncertain. The V and J ends lost 0 bases and 3 bases respectively, with 12 bases between them. The CDR3 runs 16 residues. CDR1 and CDR2 from the germline V gene are SGHTA and FQGNSA. The CDR3 loop is CASSLAFPPFYNEQFF. The CDR3 DNA reads TGTGCCAGCAGCTTAGCCTTTCCGCCTTTCTACAATGAGCAGTTCTTC.

This clonotype was seen only a few times. The chain joins TRBV6-2 or TRBV6-3 to TRBJ2-2, with D perhaps matching TRBD1 (6 bases). This CDR3 region has 15 residues. V was pared by 4 bases and J by 7 bases, with 16 bases between. Germline V gene lookup returns CDR1 MNHEY and CDR2 SVGEGT. The CDR3 sequence is CASSWRSRGSGELFF. DNA of the CDR3: TGTGCCAGCAGTTGGAGGAGTAGGGGGAGCGGGGAGCTGTTTTTT.

This clonotype was picked up many times. The CDR3 DNA follows: TGTGCCAGCAGTTTATGGGGGAACACCGGGGAGCTGTTTTTT. Its protein is CASSLWGNTGELFF. This chain uses TRBV27 with TRBJ2-2; D unresolved. The CDR3 sequence is 14 residues long. CDR1 is MNHEY, CDR2 SMNVEV, per germline (reference sequence). Deletions cut 1 base from V and 1 base from J, with 4 bases between.

Many counts were recorded for this clonotype. In nucleotides, the CDR3 is TGTGCCAGCAGGCCGGGACAGGGGTTTGGTTCACCCCTCCACTTT. Amino acid sequence: CASRPGQGFGSPLHF. V usage is TRBV6-5 and J usage is TRBJ1-6, with 10 bases aligning to TRBD1. The germline V gene has CDR1 MNHEY and CDR2 SVGAGI. The CDR3 spans 15 residues. J gave up 9 bases and V 6 bases, and 8 bases lay outside the gene matches.

A few counts support this clonotype. The chain employs TRBV29-1 and TRBJ1-1; D is perhaps TRBD1 (5 bases). Germline V gene lookup returns CDR1 SQVTM and CDR2 ANQGSEA. V was shortened by 4 bases and J by 0 bases, with 9 bases between the two germline ends. This CDR3 has 13 amino acids. The chain's CDR3 is CSVVRDLNTEAFF. CDR3 coding DNA: TGCAGCGTTGTGAGGGACCTGAACACTGAAGCTTTCTTT.

This clonotype occurred many times. The chain combines TRBV4-1 with TRBJ2-1, with 7 positions matching TRBD2. This CDR3 contains 18 residues. The V gene's germline CDR1 is MGHRA and CDR2 YSYEKL. Germline trimming cut 0 bases from V and 4 bases from J; bases unmatched to any gene: 12. CDR3 DNA sequence: TGCGCCAGCAGCCAAGAACCATTTGCTAGCGGATCTTACAATGAGCAGTTCTTC. Residues: CASSQEPFASGSYNEQFF.

This clonotype has just a few counts. This chain uses TRBV14 with TRBJ1-1; weak D call: TRBD1 (5 bases). With 7 bases removed from V and 5 bases from J, the gap between germline ends came to 14 bases. Germline lookup yields CDR1 SGHDN and CDR2 FVKESK. This CDR3 comprises 13 residues. The CDR3 nucleotides read TGTGCCAGCAACCGCGGGGGTTGGACTGAAGCTTTCTTT. Protein: CASNRGGWTEAFF. Full variable domain (rest looked up from reference TRBV14 and TRBJ1-1): EAGVTQFPSHSVIEKGQTVTLRCDPISGHDNLYWYRRVMGKEIKFLLHFVKESKQDESGMPNNRFLAERTGGTYSTLKVQPAELEDSGVYFCASNRGGWTEAFFGQGTRLTVV.

This clonotype was found a few times. This chain links TRBV20-1 with TRBJ2-2; D is perhaps TRBD1 (6 bases). This CDR3 spans 16 amino acids. Per the germline V gene, CDR1 is DFQATT and CDR2 is SNEGSKA (reference sequence). Trimming took off 1 base at V and 5 bases at J, with 17 bases between the two ends. The CDR3 reads CSARGPLAGETGELFF. DNA for the CDR3: TGCAGTGCTAGAGGACCCCTGGCAGGGGAAACCGGGGAGCTGTTTTTT.

This clonotype appeared many times. The chain employs TRBV2 and TRBJ2-7; D not resolved. The length of the CDR3 is 13 residues. Trimming took 2 bases from V and 3 from J, leaving 8 bases between them. Per germline, CDR1 SNHLY and CDR2 FYNNEI. CDR3 DNA sequence: TGTGCCAGCAGTGAACTGGCAAACTACGAGCAGTACTTC. Residues: CASSELANYEQYF.

For this clonotype: This may be a read error, as it is one base from a much larger clone. The chain combines TRBV13 with TRBJ2-3, with 13 positions matching TRBD2. The CDR3 loop spans 15 amino acids. The V gene's germline CDR1 is PRHDT and CDR2 FYEKMQ (reference sequence). Germline trimming cut 7 bases from V and 5 bases from J; bases unmatched to any gene: 6. The CDR3 is CASNSLAGGQDTQYF. For the CDR3, the DNA is TGTGCCAGCAACTCACTAGCGGGGGGGCAAGATACGCAGTATTTT.

The table lists this clonotype with a few counts. CDR3 sequence: CASSLHRNTGELFF. Written as DNA, the CDR3 is TGTGCCAGCAGCCTCCACAGAAACACCGGGGAGCTGTTTTTT. The rearrangement joins TRBV12-3 or TRBV12-4 to TRBJ2-2, with unresolved D. The CDR3 covers 14 residues. Trimming shortened V by 6 bases and J by 2 bases, and 10 bases separated the two germline ends.